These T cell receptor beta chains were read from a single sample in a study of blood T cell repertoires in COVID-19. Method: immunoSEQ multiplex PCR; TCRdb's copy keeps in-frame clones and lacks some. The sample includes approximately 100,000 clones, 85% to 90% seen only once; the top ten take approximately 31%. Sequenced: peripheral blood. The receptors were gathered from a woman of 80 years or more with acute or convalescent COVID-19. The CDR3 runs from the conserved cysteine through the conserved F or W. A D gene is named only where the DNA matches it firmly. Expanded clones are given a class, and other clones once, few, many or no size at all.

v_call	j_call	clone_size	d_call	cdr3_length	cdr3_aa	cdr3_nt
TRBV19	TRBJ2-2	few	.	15	CASSTHLTYTGELFF	TGTGCCAGTAGTACCCACCTCACTTATACCGGGGAGCTGTTTTTT
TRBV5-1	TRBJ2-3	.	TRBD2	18	CASSSIPTSGGLRDTQYF	TGCGCCAGCAGCTCCATACCGACTAGCGGGGGGTTACGAGATACGCAGTATTTT
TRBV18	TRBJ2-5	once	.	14	CASSPAAVQETQYF	TGTGCCAGCTCACCAGCGGCAGTTCAAGAGACCCAGTACTTC
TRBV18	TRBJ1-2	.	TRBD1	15	CASSPATGQNYGYTF	TGTGCCAGCTCACCAGCAACGGGACAGAACTATGGCTACACCTTC
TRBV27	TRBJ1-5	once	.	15	CASSLWAGGHQPQHF	TGTGCCAGCAGTCTGTGGGCTGGAGGGCATCAGCCCCAGCATTTT
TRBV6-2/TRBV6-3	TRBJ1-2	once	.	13	CASSYDRNYGYTF	TGTGCCAGCAGTTACGACAGGAACTATGGCTACACCTTC
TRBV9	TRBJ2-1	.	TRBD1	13	CASAGQGYNEQFF	TGTGCCAGCGCGGGACAGGGGTACAATGAGCAGTTCTTC
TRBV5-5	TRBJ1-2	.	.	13	CASRFRVDYGYTF	TGTGCCAGCAGATTCAGGGTAGACTATGGCTACACCTTC
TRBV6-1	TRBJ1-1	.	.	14	CASSERVAQGEAFF	TGTGCCAGCAGTGAAAGGGTAGCGCAAGGTGAAGCTTTCTTT
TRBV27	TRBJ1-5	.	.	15	CASSINRAGGMPQHF	TGTGCCAGCAGTATCAACAGGGCTGGGGGCATGCCCCAGCATTTT
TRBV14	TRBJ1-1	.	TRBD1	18	CASSQVSGTGGGDTEAFF	TGTGCCAGCAGCCAAGTCTCCGGGACAGGGGGTGGAGACACTGAAGCTTTCTTT
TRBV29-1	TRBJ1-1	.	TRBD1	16	CSVESRGTAGNTEAFF	TGCAGCGTTGAATCAAGGGGGACAGCCGGGAACACTGAAGCTTTCTTT
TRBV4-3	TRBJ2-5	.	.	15	CASSQDLQGQETQYF	TGCGCCAGCAGCCAAGATTTGCAGGGCCAAGAGACCCAGTACTTC
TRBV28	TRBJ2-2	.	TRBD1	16	CASSLWGTGFSGELFF	TGTGCCAGCAGTTTATGGGGGACAGGGTTCTCCGGGGAGCTGTTTTTT
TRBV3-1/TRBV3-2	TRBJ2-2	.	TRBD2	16	CASSQFPSGGAGELFF	TGTGCCAGCAGCCAATTTCCCAGCGGGGGGGCCGGGGAGCTGTTTTTT
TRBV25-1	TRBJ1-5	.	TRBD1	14	CASSQTGENQPQHF	TGTGCCAGCAGTCAGACAGGGGAGAATCAGCCCCAGCATTTT
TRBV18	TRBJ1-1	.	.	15	CASSPDWQGGTEAFF	TGTGCCAGCTCACCTGACTGGCAGGGTGGCACTGAAGCTTTCTTT
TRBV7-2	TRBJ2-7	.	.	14	CASSFGTASYEQYF	TGTGCCAGCAGCTTCGGAACAGCCTCCTACGAGCAGTACTTC
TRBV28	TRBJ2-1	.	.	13	CASSFSGFHEQFF	TGTGCCAGCAGTTTTTCGGGGTTCCATGAGCAGTTCTTC
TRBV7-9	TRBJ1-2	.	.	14	CASSQSGLNYGYTF	TGTGCCAGCAGCCAGTCAGGTCTTAACTATGGCTACACCTTC
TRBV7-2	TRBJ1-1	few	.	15	CASSFGLRQNTEAFF	TGTGCCAGCAGCTTTGGGCTACGGCAGAACACTGAAGCTTTCTTT
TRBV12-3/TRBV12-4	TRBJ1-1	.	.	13	CASSFGGYTEAFF	TGTGCCAGCAGTTTTGGGGGCTACACTGAAGCTTTCTTT
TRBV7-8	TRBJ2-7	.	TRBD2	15	CASSTGLVLLGEQYF	TGTGCCAGCAGCACGGGACTAGTTCTACTTGGAGAGCAGTACTTC
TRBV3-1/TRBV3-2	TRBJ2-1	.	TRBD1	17	CASSQEVTGTGLAEQFF	TGTGCCAGCAGCCAAGAGGTAACCGGGACAGGTCTGGCAGAGCAGTTCTTC
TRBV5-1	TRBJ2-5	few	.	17	CASSSTARRLVGETQYF	TGCGCCAGCAGCTCTACGGCGAGACGCCTAGTGGGAGAGACCCAGTACTTC
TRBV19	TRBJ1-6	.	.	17	CASSMIAFGQSNSPLHF	TGTGCCAGTAGTATGATAGCTTTTGGACAATCTAATTCACCCCTCCACTTT
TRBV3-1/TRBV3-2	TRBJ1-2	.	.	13	CASSKRLEGGYTF	TGTGCCAGCAGTAAACGCCTTGAGGGTGGCTACACCTTC
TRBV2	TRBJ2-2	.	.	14	CASSVGALAGELFF	TGTGCCAGCAGTGTGGGGGCTCTTGCCGGGGAGCTGTTTTTT
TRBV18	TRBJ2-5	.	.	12	CASSGYGETQYF	TGTGCCAGCTCAGGTTACGGTGAGACCCAGTACTTC
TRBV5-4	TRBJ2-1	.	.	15	CASSLDPRVHNEQFF	TGTGCCAGCAGCTTGGACCCACGGGTCCACAATGAGCAGTTCTTC
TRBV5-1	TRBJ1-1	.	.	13	CASSYLQGAEAFF	TGCGCCAGCAGCTATCTACAGGGCGCTGAAGCTTTCTTT
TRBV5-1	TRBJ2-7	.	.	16	CASSLALGESAYEQYF	TGCGCCAGCAGCTTGGCCCTCGGGGAATCGGCATACGAGCAGTACTTC
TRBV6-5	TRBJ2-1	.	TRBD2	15	CASSYEAGGYNEQFF	TGTGCCAGCAGTTACGAGGCGGGGGGCTACAATGAGCAGTTCTTC
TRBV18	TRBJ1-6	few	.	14	CASSPQRSGSPLHF	TGTGCCAGCTCACCACAACGGTCGGGGTCACCCCTCCACTTT
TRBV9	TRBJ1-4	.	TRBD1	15	CASRKGQGANEKLFF	TGTGCCAGCAGGAAGGGACAGGGGGCGAATGAAAAACTGTTTTTT
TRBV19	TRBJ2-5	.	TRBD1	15	CAISPTGGHGETQYF	TGTGCCATCTCCCCGACAGGGGGCCATGGAGAGACCCAGTACTTC
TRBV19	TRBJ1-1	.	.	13	CASSIVGLTEAFF	TGTGCCAGTAGTATAGTAGGACTTACTGAAGCTTTCTTT
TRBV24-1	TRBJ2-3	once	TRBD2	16	CATSGLGRGLSDTQYF	TGTGCCACCAGTGGCTTGGGGCGGGGGTTGTCAGATACGCAGTATTTT
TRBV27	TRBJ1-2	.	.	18	CASSLYFQVSGANYGYTF	TGTGCCAGCAGTTTATATTTCCAAGTATCGGGGGCTAACTATGGCTACACCTTC
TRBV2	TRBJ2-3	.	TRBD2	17	CASSESRPGGPSDTQYF	TGTGCCAGCAGTGAATCGCGGCCGGGGGGGCCATCAGATACGCAGTATTTT
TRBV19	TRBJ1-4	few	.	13	CASKRQLGEKLFF	TGTGCCAGTAAGAGACAGCTTGGTGAAAAACTGTTTTTT
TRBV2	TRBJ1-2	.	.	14	CAFHGGRADHGYTF	TGTGCCTTCCACGGGGGTCGAGCCGATCATGGCTACACCTTC